Listed below are T cell receptor beta chains from one sample, sequenced in a study of identical twins. TCRdb re-derived calls from the 5' RACE reads in MiXCR, one entry per CDR3 protein. The sample has fewer than 800,000 distinct CDR3 sequences, just over 7% seen once. Separately, the same data were catalogued under a study of yellow fever vaccine responses in identical twins.

Sequencing used PBMCs. Receptors originate from a woman younger than 30 in good health. CDR3s include the opening cysteine and the closing phenylalanine or tryptophan. D genes are given only for firm matches.

D	J	V	CDR3
TRBD1	TRBJ2-7	TRBV10-3	CAISPGTGLGFSYEQYF
TRBD2	TRBJ2-5	TRBV7-9	CASSPRLAGALGETQYF
TRBD1	TRBJ2-1	TRBV15	CATSRRGQGSIRENEQFF
NA	TRBJ1-6	TRBV3-1	CASSQVETDFNSPLHF
NA	TRBJ2-3	TRBV6-5	CASSYSIGEAGTDTQYF
NA	TRBJ1-2	TRBV20-1	CSASADSLPNYGYTF
NA	TRBJ1-5	TRBV6-1	CASSPGGGWGQPQHF
NA	TRBJ2-3	TRBV5-1	CASTLLGGAAIDTQYF
TRBD2	TRBJ2-1	TRBV5-1	CASSLSSGPSYNEQFF
NA	TRBJ1-5	TRBV15	CATSRAGSGGWQPQHF
TRBD2	TRBJ2-1	TRBV3-1	CASSQGEAGRGGEQFF
NA	TRBJ2-4	TRBV12-3/TRBV12-4	CASRARGGTPAKNIQYF
NA	TRBJ1-1	TRBV6-1	CASSSDRSRGNTEAFF
NA	TRBJ1-5	TRBV6-1	CASSDTGTARQPQHF
NA	TRBJ2-7	TRBV5-6	CASSKSSEQYF
TRBD2	TRBJ2-3	TRBV28	CASRRLAGFSSTDTQYF
NA	TRBJ1-5	TRBV7-9	CASSTRGEPPGTQHF
NA	TRBJ2-4	TRBV5-6	CASSHSNFLGSKNIQYF
NA	TRBJ2-5	TRBV20-1	CSARATPGPHLYQETQYF
TRBD2	TRBJ2-3	TRBV7-2	CASSSTSSAGGLVAQYF
TRBD1	TRBJ2-1	TRBV12-3/TRBV12-4	CASSLAKPDRGYNEQFF
NA	TRBJ2-3	TRBV29-1	CSALPGDTQYF
TRBD2	TRBJ2-7	TRBV3-1	CASSQGGRDEQYF
NA	TRBJ2-1	TRBV20-1	CSAVWGPEQFF
NA	TRBJ2-2	TRBV11-1	CASSLSPAGQANTGELFF
NA	TRBJ1-2	TRBV15	CATSGTPGQPVDHGYTF
TRBD2	TRBJ2-1	TRBV10-3	CAISLAESSYNEQFF
NA	TRBJ2-7	TRBV7-9	CASSPQTYFSSYEQYF
NA	TRBJ1-3	TRBV12-3/TRBV12-4	CASSLDNGNTIYF
TRBD2	TRBJ2-7	TRBV3-1	CASSPGTSGFYEQYF
NA	TRBJ1-3	TRBV6-5	CASSYRRQLNGNTIYF
NA	TRBJ2-3	TRBV7-2	CASSLVIVRGGTDTQYF
NA	TRBJ1-1	TRBV5-1	CASSLDGGLNTEAFF
TRBD1	TRBJ2-3	TRBV28	CASQTGSTDTQYF
TRBD1	TRBJ2-3	TRBV10-3	CAISPHREGGADTQYF
TRBD2	TRBJ2-5	TRBV10-3	CASRSGETQYF
TRBD2	TRBJ2-3	TRBV29-1	CSSRTSAGTDTQYF
NA	TRBJ2-4	TRBV7-9	CASSIPGGAAKNIQYF
TRBD1	TRBJ1-4	TRBV29-1	CSVGQVNEKLFF
TRBD2	TRBJ2-7	TRBV29-1	CSVASGDYEQYF
NA	TRBJ2-2	TRBV18	CASSDSDGGELFF
NA	TRBJ1-3	TRBV11-2	CASSQQLSSGNTIYF
NA	TRBJ1-4	TRBV11-2	CASSLDGTLGTNEKLFF
TRBD2	TRBJ2-2	TRBV12-3/TRBV12-4	CASAGLAATGELFF
NA	TRBJ2-3	TRBV6-5	CASSYGQRRTDTQYF
TRBD1	TRBJ1-2	TRBV5-1	CASSSNQGGYGYTF
NA	TRBJ2-7	TRBV15	CATSSLAEQYF
NA	TRBJ2-1	TRBV7-3	CASSPGLGDEQFF
TRBD1	TRBJ1-2	TRBV2	CASRGDSDYGYTF
NA	TRBJ2-2	TRBV10-3	CAISEGGSPGELFF
NA	TRBJ2-5	TRBV7-8	CASSLPRQIEETQYF
TRBD2	TRBJ2-1	TRBV5-5	CASSIRTSGYNEQFF
NA	TRBJ1-1	TRBV20-1	CSSENTEAFF
TRBD2	TRBJ2-5	TRBV28	CASSLGLGGTQYF
NA	TRBJ2-5	TRBV15	CATSTTNGDRRGGETQYF